The 27 T cell receptor beta chains below all came from one sample that was sequenced in a study of T cell responses to AZD1222 COVID-19 vaccine. Method: immunoSEQ multiplex PCR; TCRdb's copy keeps in-frame clones and lacks some. The sample contains approximately 160,000 clones, roughly 93% of which appear only once. Sequenced here: peripheral blood, sampled on day 0 of AZD1222 vaccination. All receptors derive from an adult in good health.

CDR3 coding DNA: TGTGCCAGCAGCCAACTGGTGGCGGGACCGTCGAACACCGGGGAGCTGTTTTTT. As protein: CASSQLVAGPSNTGELFF. This sequence joins TRBV3-1 (or the pseudogene TRBV3-2) and TRBJ2-2, with D perhaps matching TRBD2 (6 bases). The CDR3 runs 18 residues. Per germline, CDR1 LGHDT and CDR2 YNNKEL (reference sequence). V lost 2 bases and J 0 bases, leaving 16 bases between the germline ends.

This chain joins TRBV5-6 and TRBJ1-1; D remains unclear. V was shortened by 3 bases and J by 6 bases, with 18 bases between the two germline ends. Per germline, CDR1 SGHDT and CDR2 YYEEEE. This CDR3 is built from 15 residues. The CDR3 loop is CASSYPDGDWAEAFF. The CDR3 nucleotides are TGTGCCAGCAGCTACCCAGACGGGGATTGGGCTGAAGCTTTCTTT.

This clone was detected once. V is TRBV5-1 and J is TRBJ2-2; weak D call: TRBD1 (6 bases). Per the germline V gene, CDR1 is SGHRS and CDR2 is YFSETQ. The CDR3 covers 14 residues. V was pared by 1 base and J by 4 bases, with 8 bases between. The CDR3 sequence: CASSLLGGTGELFF. CDR3 bases: TGCGCCAGCAGCTTGTTAGGGGGCACCGGGGAGCTGTTTTTT.

The chain combines TRBV3-1 (or the pseudogene TRBV3-2) with TRBJ1-5; 7 bases are shared with TRBD1. Unmatched junction bases numbered 10, after V lost 4 bases and J lost 7 bases. The CDR3 is 15 residues long. In germline, CDR1 is LGHDT, CDR2 YNNKEL (reference sequence). The chain's CDR3 is CASSPSQGTSQPQHF. Written as DNA, the CDR3 is TGTGCCAGCAGCCCCTCACAGGGGACATCGCAGCCCCAGCATTTT.

The rearrangement joins TRBV7-9 to TRBJ2-2, with 9 bases aligning to TRBD1. Germline V CDR1 and CDR2: SEHNR, FQNEAQ (reference sequence). The CDR3 loop spans 18 amino acids. Trimming at V came to 6 bases and at J to 4 bases, leaving 15 bases not matched to a gene. This chain's CDR3 is CASREPIGTGRGTGELFF. CDR3 nucleotide sequence: TGTGCCAGCAGAGAACCCATCGGGACAGGGAGAGGCACCGGGGAGCTGTTTTTT.

CDR3 coding DNA: TGTGCCAGCAGGAGGGGGGGATCCAGCGGCTACACCTTC. Protein: CASRRGGSSGYTF. The chain uses TRBV5-8 and TRBJ1-2; TRBD1 might be the D (6 bases). Trimming took off 5 bases at V and 8 bases at J, with 16 bases between the two ends. The germline V gene has CDR1 SGHTS and CDR2 YDEGEE. The CDR3 is 13 residues long.

The genes are TRBV18 and TRBJ1-2; D possibly corresponds to TRBD1 (5 bases). The length of the CDR3 is 15 residues. V gave up 6 bases and J gave up 4 bases, with 18 bases separating them. Per germline, CDR1 KGHSH and CDR2 LQKENI. In nucleotides, the CDR3 is TGTGCCAGCTCTCCTTTTCGGGGGGACGGCTATGGCTACACCTTC. Translating it yields CASSPFRGDGYGYTF.

The chain carries TRBV9 and TRBJ2-6; D may be TRBD2 (5 bases). V gave up 4 bases and J gave up 4 bases, with 6 bases separating them. Per germline, CDR1 SGDLS and CDR2 YYNGEE. The CDR3 loop spans 13 amino acids. CDR3 amino acids: CASSPSGANVLTF. The CDR3 nucleotides read TGTGCCAGCAGCCCTAGCGGGGCCAACGTCCTGACTTTC.

The rearrangement links TRBV3-1 (or the pseudogene TRBV3-2) to TRBJ1-5; no reliable D call. V was shortened by 1 base and J by 1 base, with 17 bases between the two germline ends. The CDR3 contains 18 residues. Germline CDR1 and CDR2: LGHDT and YNNKEL (reference sequence). The CDR3 coding sequence is TGTGCCAGCAGCCAAGGACTCTCAGATCCTGGGAGCAATCAGCCCCAGCATTTT. Its protein is CASSQGLSDPGSNQPQHF.

DNA for the CDR3: TGTGCCAGTAGAGCCACAGGGGGCTACTATGGCTACACCTTC. Its protein product is CASRATGGYYGYTF. This chain links TRBV19 with TRBJ1-2; 9 nucleotides align to TRBD1. V trimming: 6 bases; J trimming: 3 bases; junction bases outside the gene matches: 5. This CDR3 region has 14 residues. The germline V gene has CDR1 LNHDA and CDR2 SQIVND (reference sequence). Full variable domain (rest looked up from reference TRBV19 and TRBJ1-2): DGGITQSPKYLFRKEGQNVTLSCEQNLNHDAMYWYRQDPGQGLRLIYYSQIVNDFQKGDIAEGYSVSREKKESFPLTVTSAQKNPTAFYLCASRATGGYYGYTFGSGTRLTVV.

The rearrangement uses TRBV3-1 (or the pseudogene TRBV3-2) and TRBJ2-3; D not certain. The germline gives CDR1 LGHDT, CDR2 YNNKEL (reference sequence). This CDR3 spans 13 amino acids. Trimming removed 1 base at V and 4 bases at J, with 6 bases between. CDR3 nucleotides: TGTGCCAGCAGCCAAGGGTCCTCAGATACGCAGTATTTT. Protein sequence: CASSQGSSDTQYF.

This chain joins TRBV6-4 and TRBJ1-1; D uncertain. V was clipped by 4 bases and J by 0 bases, with 6 bases between them. The CDR3 has 13 amino acids. CDR1 and CDR2 (germline): MRHNA, SNTAGT. The CDR3 region has the DNA TGTGCCAGCAGTGTCACAGTGAACACTGAAGCTTTCTTT. It specifies CASSVTVNTEAFF.

About this clone itself: A much larger clone differs by one base, so this may be a read error. Other DNA sequences in the same sample also yield this CDR3. The J gene is TRBJ1-1, the V gene TRBV7-9; D not certain. Germline V gives CDR1 SEHNR, CDR2 FQNEAQ (reference sequence). CDR3 length equals 13 residues. The ends were cut back, 1 base at V and 1 base at J, with 4 bases in the middle. CDR3 in DNA: TGTGCCAGCAGCTTAGTAGAGAACACTGAAGCTTTCTTT. It translates to CASSLVENTEAFF.

The V gene is TRBV6-5, the J gene TRBJ1-2, with unresolved D. The CDR3 spans 14 residues. Per germline, CDR1 MNHEY and CDR2 SVGAGI. With 0 bases removed from V and 8 bases from J, the gap between germline ends came to 13 bases. DNA for the CDR3: TGTGCCAGCAGTTACTCCGAGGACCCCGTGGGCTACACCTTC. This gives the protein CASSYSEDPVGYTF.

The rearrangement uses TRBV3-1 (or the pseudogene TRBV3-2) and TRBJ1-1; 7 nucleotides match TRBD1. The CDR3 spans 17 residues. The germline gives CDR1 LGHDT, CDR2 YNNKEL (reference sequence). V dropped 4 bases and J dropped 3; count of bases not matched to a gene: 14. CDR3 sequence reads: CASSLLGGQVVDTEAFF. The CDR3 coding sequence is TGTGCCAGCAGCCTCCTAGGCGGACAGGTAGTAGACACTGAAGCTTTCTTT.

The rearrangement uses TRBV5-4 and TRBJ1-2; no firm D call. Germline V CDR1 and CDR2: SGHNT, YYREEE (reference sequence). The CDR3 covers 12 residues. V lost 1 base and J lost 4, with 5 bases in between. In DNA, the CDR3 is TGTGCCAGCAGCTTGACGGCCTATGGCTACACCTTC. As protein: CASSLTAYGYTF.

This chain connects TRBV19 to TRBJ1-4; weak D call: TRBD1 (5 bases). The CDR3 extends over 17 amino acids. Germline V CDR1 and CDR2: LNHDA, SQIVND (reference sequence). V gave up 1 base and J gave up 8 bases, with 20 bases separating them. CDR3 sequence reads: CASSIVGGVGLAEKLFF. Here the CDR3 DNA reads TGTGCCAGTAGTATAGTTGGAGGGGTCGGCTTAGCCGAAAAACTGTTTTTT.

This sequence joins TRBV5-1 and TRBJ1-4; 8 bases match TRBD1. The CDR3 is made up of 16 amino acids. Trimming at V came to 4 bases and at J to 3 bases, leaving 8 bases not matched to a gene. The germline V gene has CDR1 SGHRS and CDR2 YFSETQ. CDR3 amino acids: CASSRQGFSANEKLFF. CDR3 bases: TGCGCCAGCAGCCGACAGGGGTTTAGTGCTAATGAAAAACTGTTTTTT.

This rearrangement joins TRBV6-5 to TRBJ1-4; 9 nucleotides match TRBD1. V shed 4 bases and J 5 bases; nucleotides not matched to a gene: 8. The CDR3 runs 16 residues. Looked up from germline, CDR1 is MNHEY and CDR2 is SVGAGI. The CDR3, as DNA: TGTGCCAGCAGTTTGGACAGGGGACGGGGAAATGAAAAACTGTTTTTT. This codes for CASSLDRGRGNEKLFF.

As concerns this clone: The sample carries other DNA sequences with the same CDR3. The V call is TRBV3-1 (or the pseudogene TRBV3-2), the J call TRBJ1-2; possibly TRBD1 for D (6 bases). Germline CDR1 LGHDT, CDR2 YNNKEL (reference sequence). The CDR3 consists of 12 residues. V lost 4 bases and J lost 6, with 9 bases in between. The CDR3 region is CASSPNRDGYTF. The CDR3 DNA reads as TGTGCCAGCAGCCCGAACAGGGATGGCTACACCTTC.

The rearrangement joins TRBV6-5 to TRBJ2-6; D may be TRBD1 or TRBD2 (6 bases each). This CDR3 comprises 15 residues. Trimming took off 10 bases at V and 1 base at J, with 14 bases between the two ends. The germline gives CDR1 MNHEY, CDR2 SVGAGI. The CDR3 region is CAILEGGSGANVLTF. CDR3 DNA: TGTGCCATCCTAGAAGGGGGGTCTGGGGCCAACGTCCTGACTTTC.

The V and J genes are TRBV18 and TRBJ2-7, with D possibly matching TRBD2 (7 bases). The CDR3 spans 16 residues. V was clipped by 2 bases and J by 5 bases, with 19 bases between them. CDR1 and CDR2 (germline): KGHSH, LQKENI. The CDR3 sequence is CASSPIGGGRSHEQYF. The CDR3 region has the DNA TGTGCCAGCTCACCAATAGGGGGGGGCCGGTCTCACGAGCAGTACTTC.

This chain joins TRBV5-4 and TRBJ1-2, with 7 bases matching TRBD1. Germline-derived CDR1 and CDR2 are SGHNT and YYREEE (reference sequence). The CDR3 spans 14 residues. After removal of 4 bases from V and 8 bases from J, the junction contained 11 bases not matched to a gene. Here the CDR3 DNA reads TGTGCCAGCAGCGGGGACAGACACCCCAGCGGCTACACCTTC. Protein product: CASSGDRHPSGYTF.

In this sample, this clone turned up once. The chain employs TRBV28 and TRBJ1-5; D is possibly TRBD1 (6 bases). V lost 3 bases to trimming and J lost 4 bases, with 13 bases between them. Germline-derived CDR1 and CDR2 are MDHEN and SYDVKM. The CDR3 is made up of 15 amino acids. DNA of the CDR3: TGTGCCAGCAGTTTCCCCGGACAGATGAATCAGCCCCAGCATTTT. Translated, it gives CASSFPGQMNQPQHF.

The chain couples TRBV7-9 to TRBJ1-5; D ambiguous. Germline V lookup: CDR1 SEHNR, CDR2 FQNEAQ (reference sequence). Trimming left V 2 bases short and J 7 bases short, with 9 bases between. The CDR3 totals 13 residues. This CDR3 is CASSLWGNQPQHF. The CDR3 nucleotides are TGTGCCAGCAGCTTATGGGGAAACCAGCCCCAGCATTTT.

The V and J genes are TRBV7-9 and TRBJ2-2; the D gene is possibly TRBD2 (6 bases). Germline CDR1 is SEHNR and CDR2 is FQNEAQ (reference sequence). V dropped 6 bases and J dropped 4 bases, with 15 bases sitting between them. The CDR3 is 15 amino acids. CDR3 nucleotides: TGTGCCAGCAGTCCCGGGACTCGATCCACCGGGGAGCTGTTTTTT. Protein sequence: CASSPGTRSTGELFF.

This chain links TRBV19 with TRBJ2-3; D unclear. Trimming took off 3 bases at V and 6 bases at J, with 13 bases between the two ends. The CDR3 runs to 14 residues. The germline gives CDR1 LNHDA, CDR2 SQIVND (reference sequence). The CDR3 region has the DNA TGTGCCAGTAGTATGGACCCCGCTAGGGATACGCAGTATTTT. As protein: CASSMDPARDTQYF.